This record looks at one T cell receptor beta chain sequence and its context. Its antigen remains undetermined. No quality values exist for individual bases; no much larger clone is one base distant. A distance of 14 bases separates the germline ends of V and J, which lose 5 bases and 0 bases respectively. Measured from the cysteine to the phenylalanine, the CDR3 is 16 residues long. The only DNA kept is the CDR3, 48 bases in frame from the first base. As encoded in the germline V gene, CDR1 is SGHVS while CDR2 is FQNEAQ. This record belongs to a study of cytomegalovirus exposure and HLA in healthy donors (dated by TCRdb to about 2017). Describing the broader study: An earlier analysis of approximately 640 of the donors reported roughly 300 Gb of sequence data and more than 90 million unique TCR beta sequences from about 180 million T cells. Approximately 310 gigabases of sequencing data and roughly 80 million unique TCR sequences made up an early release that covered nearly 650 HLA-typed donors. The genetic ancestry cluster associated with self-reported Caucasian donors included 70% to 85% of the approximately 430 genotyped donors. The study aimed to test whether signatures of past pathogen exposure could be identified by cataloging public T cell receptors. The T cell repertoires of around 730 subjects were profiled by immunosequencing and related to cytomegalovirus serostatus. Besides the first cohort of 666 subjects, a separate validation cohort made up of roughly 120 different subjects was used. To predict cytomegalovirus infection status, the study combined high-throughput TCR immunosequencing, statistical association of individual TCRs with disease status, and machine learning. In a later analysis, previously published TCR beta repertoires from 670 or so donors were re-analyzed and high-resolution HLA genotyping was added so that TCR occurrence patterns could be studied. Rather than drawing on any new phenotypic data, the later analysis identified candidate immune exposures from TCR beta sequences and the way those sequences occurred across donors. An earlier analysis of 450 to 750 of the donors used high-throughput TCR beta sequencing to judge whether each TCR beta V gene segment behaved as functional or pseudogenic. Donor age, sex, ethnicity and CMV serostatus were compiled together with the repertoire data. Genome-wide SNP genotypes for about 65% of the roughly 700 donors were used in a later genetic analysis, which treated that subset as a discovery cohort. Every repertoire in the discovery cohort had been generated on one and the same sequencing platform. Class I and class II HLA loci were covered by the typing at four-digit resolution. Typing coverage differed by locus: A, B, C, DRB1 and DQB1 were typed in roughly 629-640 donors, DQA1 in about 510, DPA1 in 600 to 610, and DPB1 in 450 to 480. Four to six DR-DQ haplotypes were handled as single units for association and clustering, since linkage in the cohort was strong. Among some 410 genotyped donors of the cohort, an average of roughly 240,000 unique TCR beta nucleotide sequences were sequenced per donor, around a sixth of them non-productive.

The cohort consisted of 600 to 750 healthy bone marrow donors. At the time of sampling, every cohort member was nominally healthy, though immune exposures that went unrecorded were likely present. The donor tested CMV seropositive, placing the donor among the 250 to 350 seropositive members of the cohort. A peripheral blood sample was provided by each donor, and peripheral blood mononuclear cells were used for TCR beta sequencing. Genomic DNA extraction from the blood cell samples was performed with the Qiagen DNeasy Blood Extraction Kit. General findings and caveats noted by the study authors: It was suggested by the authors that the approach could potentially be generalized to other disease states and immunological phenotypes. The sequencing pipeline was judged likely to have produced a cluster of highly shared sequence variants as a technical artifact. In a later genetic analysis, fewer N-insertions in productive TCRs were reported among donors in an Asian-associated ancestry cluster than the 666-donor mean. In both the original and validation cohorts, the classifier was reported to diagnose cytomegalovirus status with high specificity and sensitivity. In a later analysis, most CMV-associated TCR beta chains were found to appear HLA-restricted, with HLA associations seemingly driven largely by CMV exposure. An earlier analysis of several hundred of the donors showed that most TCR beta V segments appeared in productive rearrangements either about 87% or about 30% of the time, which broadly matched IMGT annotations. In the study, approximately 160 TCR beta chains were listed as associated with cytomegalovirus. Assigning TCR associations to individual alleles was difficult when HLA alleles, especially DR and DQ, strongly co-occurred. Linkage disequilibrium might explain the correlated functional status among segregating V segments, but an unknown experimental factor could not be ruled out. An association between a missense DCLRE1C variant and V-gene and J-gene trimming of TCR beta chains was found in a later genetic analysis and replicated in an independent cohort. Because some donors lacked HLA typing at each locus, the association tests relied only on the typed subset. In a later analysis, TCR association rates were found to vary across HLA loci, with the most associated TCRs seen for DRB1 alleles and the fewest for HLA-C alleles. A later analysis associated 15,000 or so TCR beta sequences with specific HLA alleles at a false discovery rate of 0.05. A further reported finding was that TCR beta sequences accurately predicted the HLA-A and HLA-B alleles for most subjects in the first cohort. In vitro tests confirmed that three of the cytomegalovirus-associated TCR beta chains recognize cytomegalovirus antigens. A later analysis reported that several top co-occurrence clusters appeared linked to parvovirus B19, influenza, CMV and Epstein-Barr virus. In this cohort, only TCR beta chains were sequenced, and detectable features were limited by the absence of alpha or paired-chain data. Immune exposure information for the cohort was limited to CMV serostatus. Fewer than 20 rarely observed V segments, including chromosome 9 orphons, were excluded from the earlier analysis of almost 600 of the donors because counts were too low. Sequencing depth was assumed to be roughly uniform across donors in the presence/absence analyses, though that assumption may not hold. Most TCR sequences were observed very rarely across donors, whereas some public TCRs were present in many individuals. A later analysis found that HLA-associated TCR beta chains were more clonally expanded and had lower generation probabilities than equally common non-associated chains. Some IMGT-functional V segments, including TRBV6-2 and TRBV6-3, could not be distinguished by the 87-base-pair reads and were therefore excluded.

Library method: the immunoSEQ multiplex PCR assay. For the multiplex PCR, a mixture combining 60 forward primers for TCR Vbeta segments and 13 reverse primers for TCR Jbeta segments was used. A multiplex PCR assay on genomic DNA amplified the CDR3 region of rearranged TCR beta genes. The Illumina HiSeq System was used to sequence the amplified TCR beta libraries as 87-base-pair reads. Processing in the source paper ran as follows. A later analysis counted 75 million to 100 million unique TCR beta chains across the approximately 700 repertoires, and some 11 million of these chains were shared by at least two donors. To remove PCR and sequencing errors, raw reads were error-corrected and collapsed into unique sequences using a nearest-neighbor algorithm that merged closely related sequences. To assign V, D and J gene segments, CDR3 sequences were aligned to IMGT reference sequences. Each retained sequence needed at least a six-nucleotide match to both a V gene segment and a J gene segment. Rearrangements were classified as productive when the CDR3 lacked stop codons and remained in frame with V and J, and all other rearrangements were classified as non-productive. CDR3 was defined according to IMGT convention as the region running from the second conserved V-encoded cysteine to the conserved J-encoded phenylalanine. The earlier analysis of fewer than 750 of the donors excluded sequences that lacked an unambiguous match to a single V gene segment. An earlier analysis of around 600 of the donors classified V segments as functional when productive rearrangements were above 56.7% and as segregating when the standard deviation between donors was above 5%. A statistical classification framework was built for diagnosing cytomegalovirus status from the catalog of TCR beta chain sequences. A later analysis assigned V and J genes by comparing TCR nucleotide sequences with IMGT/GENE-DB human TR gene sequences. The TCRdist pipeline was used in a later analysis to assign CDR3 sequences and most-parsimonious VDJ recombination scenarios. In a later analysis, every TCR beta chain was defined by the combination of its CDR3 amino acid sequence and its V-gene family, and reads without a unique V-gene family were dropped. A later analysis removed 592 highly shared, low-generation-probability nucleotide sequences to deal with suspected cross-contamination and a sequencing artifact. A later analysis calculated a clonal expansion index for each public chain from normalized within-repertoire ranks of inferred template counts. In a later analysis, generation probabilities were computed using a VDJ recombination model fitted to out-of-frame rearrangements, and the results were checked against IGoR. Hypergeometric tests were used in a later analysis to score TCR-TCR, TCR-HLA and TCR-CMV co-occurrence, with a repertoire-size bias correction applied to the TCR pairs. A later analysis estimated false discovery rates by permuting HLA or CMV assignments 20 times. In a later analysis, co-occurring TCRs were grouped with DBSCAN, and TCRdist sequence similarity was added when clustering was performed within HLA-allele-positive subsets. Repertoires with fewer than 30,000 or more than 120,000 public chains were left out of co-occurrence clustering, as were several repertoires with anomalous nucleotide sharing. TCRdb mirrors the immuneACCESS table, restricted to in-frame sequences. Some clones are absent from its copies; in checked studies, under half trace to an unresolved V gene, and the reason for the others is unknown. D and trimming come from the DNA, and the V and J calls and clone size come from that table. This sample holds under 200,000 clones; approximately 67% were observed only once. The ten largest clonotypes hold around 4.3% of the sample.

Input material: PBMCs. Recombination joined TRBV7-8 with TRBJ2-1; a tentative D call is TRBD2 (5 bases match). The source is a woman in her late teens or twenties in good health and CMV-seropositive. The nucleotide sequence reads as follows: TGTGCCAGCAGCCTCCAAGCGGTAAGCTCCTACAATGAGCAGTTCTTC. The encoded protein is CASSLQAVSSYNEQFF.